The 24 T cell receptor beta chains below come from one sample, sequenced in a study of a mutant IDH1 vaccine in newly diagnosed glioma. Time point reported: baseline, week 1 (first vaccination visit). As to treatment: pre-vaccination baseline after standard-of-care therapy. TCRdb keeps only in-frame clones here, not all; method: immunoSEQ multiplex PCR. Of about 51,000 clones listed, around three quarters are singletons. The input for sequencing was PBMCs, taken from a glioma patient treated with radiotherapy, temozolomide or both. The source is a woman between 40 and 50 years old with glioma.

This CDR3 is CATSRDVAWDQPQHF. The CDR3 DNA is TGTGCCACCAGCAGAGATGTCGCCTGGGATCAGCCCCAGCATTTT. J is TRBJ1-5 and V is TRBV15; D remains ambiguous. Looked up from germline, CDR1 is LNHNV and CDR2 is YYDKDF (reference sequence). Trimming took 0 bases from V and 5 from J, leaving 11 bases between them. This CDR3 is 15 amino acids long.

CDR3 sequence: CASSLQQGVGSPLHF. Here the CDR3 DNA reads TGTGCCAGCAGCTTACAACAGGGGGTTGGATCACCCCTCCACTTT. The chain joins TRBV7-6 to TRBJ1-6, with 8 positions matching TRBD1. CDR3 size: 15 residues. The trim removed 2 bases at V and 10 bases at J, leaving 7 bases unmatched. Germline CDR1 and CDR2: SGHVS and FNYEAQ.

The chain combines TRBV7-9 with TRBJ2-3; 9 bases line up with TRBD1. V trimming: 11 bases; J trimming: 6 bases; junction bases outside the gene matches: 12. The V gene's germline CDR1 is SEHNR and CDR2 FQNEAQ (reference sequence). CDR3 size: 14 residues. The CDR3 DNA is TGTGCCGTAACACAGGGGGCTGGGGGGGATACGCAGTATTTT. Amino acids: CAVTQGAGGDTQYF. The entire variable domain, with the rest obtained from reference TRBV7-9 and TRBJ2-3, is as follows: DTGVSQNPRHKITKRGQNVTFRCDPISEHNRLYWYRQTLGQGPEFLTYFQNEAQLEKSRLLSDRFSAERPKGSFSTLEIQRTEQGDSAMYLCAVTQGAGGDTQYFGPGTRLTVL.

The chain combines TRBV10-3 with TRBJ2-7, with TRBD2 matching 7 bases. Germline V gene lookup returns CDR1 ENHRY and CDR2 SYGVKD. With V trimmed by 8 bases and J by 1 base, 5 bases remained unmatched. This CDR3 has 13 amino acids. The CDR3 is CAIGFGGSYEQYF. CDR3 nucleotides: TGTGCCATCGGCTTCGGGGGGTCCTACGAGCAGTACTTC.

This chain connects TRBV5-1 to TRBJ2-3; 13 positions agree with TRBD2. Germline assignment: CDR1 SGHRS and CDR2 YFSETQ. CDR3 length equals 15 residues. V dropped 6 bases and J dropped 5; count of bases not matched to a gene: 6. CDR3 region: CASTRLAGGGDTQYF. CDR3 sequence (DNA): TGCGCCAGCACCCGACTAGCGGGGGGAGGAGATACGCAGTATTTT.

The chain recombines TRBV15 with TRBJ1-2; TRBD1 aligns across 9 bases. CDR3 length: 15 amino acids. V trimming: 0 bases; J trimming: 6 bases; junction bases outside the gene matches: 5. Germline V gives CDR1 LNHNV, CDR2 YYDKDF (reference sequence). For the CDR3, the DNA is TGTGCCACCAGCAGAGACGGGGACAGGGTGGATGGCTACACCTTC. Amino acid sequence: CATSRDGDRVDGYTF.

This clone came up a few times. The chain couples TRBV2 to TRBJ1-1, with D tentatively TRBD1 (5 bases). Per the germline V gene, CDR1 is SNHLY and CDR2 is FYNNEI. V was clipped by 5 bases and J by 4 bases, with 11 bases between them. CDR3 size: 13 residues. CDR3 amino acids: CASSNEGLTEAFF. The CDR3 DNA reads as TGTGCCAGCAGTAATGAGGGACTCACTGAAGCTTTCTTT.

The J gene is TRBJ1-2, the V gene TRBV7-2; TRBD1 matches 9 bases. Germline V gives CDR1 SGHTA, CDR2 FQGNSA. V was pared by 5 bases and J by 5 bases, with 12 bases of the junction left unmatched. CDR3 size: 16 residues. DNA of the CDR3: TGTGCCAGCAGCCCAAGGCGAGGGACAGGGCGGTATGGCTACACCTTC. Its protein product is CASSPRRGTGRYGYTF.

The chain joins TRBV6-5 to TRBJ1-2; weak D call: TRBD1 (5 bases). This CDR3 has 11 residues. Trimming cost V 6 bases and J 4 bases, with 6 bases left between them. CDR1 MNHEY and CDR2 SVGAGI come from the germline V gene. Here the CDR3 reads CASRTVYGYTF. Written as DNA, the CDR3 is TGTGCCAGCAGGACAGTCTATGGCTACACCTTC.

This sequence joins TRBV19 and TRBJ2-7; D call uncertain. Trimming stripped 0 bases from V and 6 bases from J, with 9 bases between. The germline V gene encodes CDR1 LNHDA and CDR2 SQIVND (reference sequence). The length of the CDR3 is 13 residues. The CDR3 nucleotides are TGTGCCAGTAGTATAGAAGGGTTGGGCGAGCAGTACTTC. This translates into CASSIEGLGEQYF. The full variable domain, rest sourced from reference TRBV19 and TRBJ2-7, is DGGITQSPKYLFRKEGQNVTLSCEQNLNHDAMYWYRQDPGQGLRLIYYSQIVNDFQKGDIAEGYSVSREKKESFPLTVTSAQKNPTAFYLCASSIEGLGEQYFGPGTRLTVT.

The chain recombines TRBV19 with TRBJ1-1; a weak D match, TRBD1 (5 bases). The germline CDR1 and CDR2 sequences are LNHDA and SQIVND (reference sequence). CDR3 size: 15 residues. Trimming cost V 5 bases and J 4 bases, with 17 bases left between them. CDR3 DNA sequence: TGTGCCAGTAGTTCTCGGACGGGGCGGGTCACTGAAGCTTTCTTT. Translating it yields CASSSRTGRVTEAFF.

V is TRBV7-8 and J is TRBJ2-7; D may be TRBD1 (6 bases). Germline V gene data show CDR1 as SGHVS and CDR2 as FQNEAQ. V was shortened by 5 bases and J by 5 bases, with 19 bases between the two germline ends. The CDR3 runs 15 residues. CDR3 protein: CASSNGHAGVDEQYF. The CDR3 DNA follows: TGTGCCAGCAGCAACGGGCACGCAGGGGTGGACGAGCAGTACTTC.

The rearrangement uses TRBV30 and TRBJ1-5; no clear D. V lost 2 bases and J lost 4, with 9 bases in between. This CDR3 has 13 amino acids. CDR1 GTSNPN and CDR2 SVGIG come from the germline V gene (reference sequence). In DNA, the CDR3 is TGTGCCTGGAGTACGGCACAAAATCAGCCCCAGCATTTT. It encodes CAWSTAQNQPQHF.

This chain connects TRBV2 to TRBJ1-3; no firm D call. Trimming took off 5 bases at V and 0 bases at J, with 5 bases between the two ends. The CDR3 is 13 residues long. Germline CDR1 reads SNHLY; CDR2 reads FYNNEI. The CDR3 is CASSTDSGNTIYF. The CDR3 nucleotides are TGTGCCAGCAGTACGGACTCTGGAAACACCATATATTTT.

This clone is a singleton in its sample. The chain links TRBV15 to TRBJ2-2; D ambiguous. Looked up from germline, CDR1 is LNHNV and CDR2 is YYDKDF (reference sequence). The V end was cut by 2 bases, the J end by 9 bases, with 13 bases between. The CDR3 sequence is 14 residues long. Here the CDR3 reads CATSRSRESRELFF. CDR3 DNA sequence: TGTGCCACCAGCAGATCCCGCGAGTCCCGGGAGCTGTTTTTT.

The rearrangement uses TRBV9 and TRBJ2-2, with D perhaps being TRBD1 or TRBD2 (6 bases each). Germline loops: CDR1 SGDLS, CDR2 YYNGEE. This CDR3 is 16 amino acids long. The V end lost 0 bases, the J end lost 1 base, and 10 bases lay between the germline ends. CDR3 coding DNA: TGTGCCAGCAGCGTAGAGGGGGGTTGGAACACCGGGGAGCTGTTTTTT. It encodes CASSVEGGWNTGELFF.

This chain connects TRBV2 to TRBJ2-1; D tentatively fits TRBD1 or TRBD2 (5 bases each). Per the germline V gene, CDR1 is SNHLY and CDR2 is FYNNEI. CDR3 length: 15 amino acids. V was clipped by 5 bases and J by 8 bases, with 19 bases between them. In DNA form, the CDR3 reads TGTGCCAGCAGTTCCGGGACCCAGCTTTACGATGAGCAGTTCTTC. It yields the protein CASSSGTQLYDEQFF.

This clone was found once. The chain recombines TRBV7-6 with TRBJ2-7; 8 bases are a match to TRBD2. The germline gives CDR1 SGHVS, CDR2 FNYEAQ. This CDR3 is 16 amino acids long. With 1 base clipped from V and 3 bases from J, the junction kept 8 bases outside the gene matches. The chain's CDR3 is CASSLEWSGGSYEQYF. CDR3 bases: TGTGCCAGCAGCTTAGAGTGGTCGGGGGGGAGCTACGAGCAGTACTTC.

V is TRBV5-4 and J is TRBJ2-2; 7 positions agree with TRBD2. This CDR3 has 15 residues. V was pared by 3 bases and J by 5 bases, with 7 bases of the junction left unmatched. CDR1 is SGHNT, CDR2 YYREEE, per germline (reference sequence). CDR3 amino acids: CASSWGLTLTGELFF. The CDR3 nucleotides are TGTGCCAGCAGCTGGGGACTAACTTTAACCGGGGAGCTGTTTTTT.

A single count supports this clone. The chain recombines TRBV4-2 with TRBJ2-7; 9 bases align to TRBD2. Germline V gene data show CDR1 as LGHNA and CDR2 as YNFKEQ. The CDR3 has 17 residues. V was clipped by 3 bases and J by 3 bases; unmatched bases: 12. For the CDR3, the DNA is TGTGCCAGCAGCCACTTGGGGGGCGGGGGGGCTGTCTACGAGCAGTACTTC. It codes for CASSHLGGGGAVYEQYF.

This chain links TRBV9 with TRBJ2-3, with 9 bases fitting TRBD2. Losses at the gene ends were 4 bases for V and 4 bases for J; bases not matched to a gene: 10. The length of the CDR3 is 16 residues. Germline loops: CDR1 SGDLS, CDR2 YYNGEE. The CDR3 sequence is CASSSSGRTSADTQYF. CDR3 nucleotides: TGTGCCAGCAGCTCCTCCGGCAGGACTAGCGCAGATACGCAGTATTTT.

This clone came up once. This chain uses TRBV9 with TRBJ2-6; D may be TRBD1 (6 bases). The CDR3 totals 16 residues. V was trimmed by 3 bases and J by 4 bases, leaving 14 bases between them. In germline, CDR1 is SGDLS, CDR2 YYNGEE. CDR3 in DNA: TGTGCCAGCAGCGCAACCCAGGGGTCCGGGGCCAACGTCCTGACTTTC. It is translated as CASSATQGSGANVLTF. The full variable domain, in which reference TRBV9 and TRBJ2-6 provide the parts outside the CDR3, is DSGVTQTPKHLITATGQRVTLRCSPRSGDLSVYWYQQSLDQGLQFLIQYYNGEERAKGNILERFSAQQFPDLHSELNLSSLELGDSALYFCASSATQGSGANVLTFGAGSRLTVL.

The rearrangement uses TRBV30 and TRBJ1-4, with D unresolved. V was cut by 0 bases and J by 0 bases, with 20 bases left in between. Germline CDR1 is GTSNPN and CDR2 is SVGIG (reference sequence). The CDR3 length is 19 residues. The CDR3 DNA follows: TGTGCCTGGAGTGTAGGAGTCAGGCGGACTCGTGCAACTAATGAAAAACTGTTTTTT. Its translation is CAWSVGVRRTRATNEKLFF.

Written as DNA, the CDR3 is TGCGCCAGCAGTGAGCGGGCAGGGAGTGATCAGCCCCAGCATTTT. Translated: CASSERAGSDQPQHF. The chain links TRBV10-2 to TRBJ1-5, with D tentatively TRBD1 (5 bases). Germline V CDR1 and CDR2: WSHSY, SAAADI. V was clipped by 2 bases and J by 5 bases, with 13 bases between them. This CDR3 comprises 15 residues.